This record concerns one T cell receptor beta chain sequence. Antigen: not known. This sample is part of a study of blood T cells in healthy people across ages. Study-level results: With donor CMV status unknown, expanded clonotype changes were possibly confounded. The study found more naive CD4+ cells and higher diversity in long-lived than aged donors.

Then a second PCR, running about 6 to 11 cycles, was carried out with a sample-barcoded 5' primer and a J-beta primer mix. TCRdb itself ran the 5' RACE reads through MiXCR, one entry per CDR3 protein. The table lists about a million distinct CDR3 sequences, roughly half of them singletons, with over 20% in the top ten. Sample: blood. The clonotype was recovered from a woman between 55 and 75 years old in good health.

DNA of the CDR3: TGCGCCAGCAGCGAACAGACTAGCGGGAAGTCGGGGGAGCAGTACTTC. It specifies CASSEQTSGKSGEQYF. The genes are TRBV10-1 and TRBJ2-7; 11 bases line up with TRBD2. The CDR3 covers 16 residues. Germline CDR1 is WNHNN and CDR2 is SYGVQD (reference sequence). With V trimmed by 6 bases and J by 7 bases, 14 bases remained unmatched.